Detailed here is one T cell receptor (beta chain). Mismatch with germline at one junction end may stem from a read error. This sample is part of a study of blood T cell repertoires in COVID-19. Study background: COVID-19 samples, acute and convalescent, were from the United States, Italy and Spain.

Germline CDR1 and CDR2: MNHEY and SMNVEV (reference sequence). The CDR3 consists of 16 residues. TCRdb's table, derived via immunoSEQ multiplex PCR, lists solely in-frame clones and lacks some. This sample yields 250,000 to 350,000 clones, of which roughly 88% are seen a single time; 4% to 4.5% belongs to the top ten. Enrollees, roughly 18 to 90 years old, lived in about two dozen US areas. Material for sequencing was PBMCs or T cells enriched from blood (not recorded which). The J gene is TRBJ2-5, the V gene TRBV27, with 11 bases matching TRBD2. The source is a woman aged 25-40 years who had recovered from COVID-19. In DNA form, the CDR3 reads TGTGCCAGCAGTACCTCCGGGACTAGCGGACAAGAGTCCCAGTACTTC. Translated: CASSTSGTSGQESQYF.